Sequencing of this TCR beta chain was carried out in a study of blood T cell repertoires in COVID-19. The wider study: Samples taken during acute and convalescent COVID-19 were collected in the United States, Italy and Spain. The cDNA or gDNA used as material had been derived from T cells, B-cell-depleted T cells, or PBMCs.

As handled by the study authors: It was from reference gene primer amplification that nucleated cell counts were estimated. Sequencing used immunoSEQ multiplex PCR; TCRdb keeps in-frame clones, though not all of them. V and J calls and clone size are as listed in that table; D and trimming were resolved from the DNA. The data hold some 5,900 clones, with 90% observed a single time. The V gene lost 3 bases and the J gene lost 7 bases, with 9 bases spanning the gap. Germline V gene sequence: CDR1 KGHSH, CDR2 LQKENI. This CDR3 region has 12 residues. The rearrangement links TRBV18 to TRBJ1-1, with TRBD1 as a possible D gene (6 bases). The sequencing input was peripheral blood. The receptor's source is a man in his fifties or sixties with acute or convalescent COVID-19. In nucleotides, the CDR3 is TGTGCCAGCTCACCGGTACAGGGTGAAGCTTTCTTT. It codes for CASSPVQGEAFF.